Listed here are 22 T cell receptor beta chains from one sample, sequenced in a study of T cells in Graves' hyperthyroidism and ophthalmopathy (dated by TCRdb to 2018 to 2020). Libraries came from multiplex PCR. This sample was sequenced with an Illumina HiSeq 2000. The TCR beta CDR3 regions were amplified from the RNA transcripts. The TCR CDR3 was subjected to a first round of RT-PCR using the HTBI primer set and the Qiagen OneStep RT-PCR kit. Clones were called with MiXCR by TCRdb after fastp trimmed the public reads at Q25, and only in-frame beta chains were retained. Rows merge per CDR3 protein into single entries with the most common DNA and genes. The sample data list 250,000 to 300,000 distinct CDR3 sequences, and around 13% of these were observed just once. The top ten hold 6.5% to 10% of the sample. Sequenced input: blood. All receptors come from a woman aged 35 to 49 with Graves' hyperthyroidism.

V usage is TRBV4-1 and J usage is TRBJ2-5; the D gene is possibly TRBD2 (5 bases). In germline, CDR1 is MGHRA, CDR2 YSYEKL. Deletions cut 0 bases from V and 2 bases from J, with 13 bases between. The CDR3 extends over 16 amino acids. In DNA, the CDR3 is TGCGCCAGCAGCCAAGAGCCGGGAATAAGGCAAGAGACCCAGTACTTC. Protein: CASSQEPGIRQETQYF.

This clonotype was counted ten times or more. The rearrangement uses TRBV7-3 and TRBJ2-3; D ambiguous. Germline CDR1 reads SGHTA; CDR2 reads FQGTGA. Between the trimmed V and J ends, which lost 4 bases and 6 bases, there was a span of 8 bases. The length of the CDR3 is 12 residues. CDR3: CASSSAPDTQYF. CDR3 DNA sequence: TGTGCCAGCAGCTCAGCTCCGGATACGCAGTATTTT.

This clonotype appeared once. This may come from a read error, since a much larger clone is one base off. CDR3 sequence: CASSEMGQALGHTEAFF. DNA of the CDR3: TGTGCCAGCAGTGAGATGGGGCAGGCGCTTGGACACACTGAAGCTTTCTTT. The V and J genes are TRBV6-1 and TRBJ1-1; possible D gene TRBD1, 5 bases. This CDR3 contains 17 residues. From germline, CDR1 is MNHNS and CDR2 SASEGT. The V end was cut by 3 bases, the J end by 3 bases, with 20 bases between.

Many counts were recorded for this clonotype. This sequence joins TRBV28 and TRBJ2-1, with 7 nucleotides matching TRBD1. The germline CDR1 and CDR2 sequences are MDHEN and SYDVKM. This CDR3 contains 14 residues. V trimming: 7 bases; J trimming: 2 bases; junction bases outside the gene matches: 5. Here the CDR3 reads CASTPGQPYNEQFF. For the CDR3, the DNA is TGTGCCAGCACTCCGGGACAGCCCTACAATGAGCAGTTCTTC.

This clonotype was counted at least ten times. The CDR3 spells CASSLGRSTREQYF. In nucleotides, the CDR3 is TGTGCCAGCAGTTTGGGCAGATCGACCAGAGAGCAGTACTTC. The rearrangement links TRBV12-3 or TRBV12-4 to TRBJ2-7; D gene uncertain. The CDR3 is 14 residues long. Trimming took off 3 bases at V and 7 bases at J, with 16 bases between the two ends.

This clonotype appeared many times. The CDR3 coding sequence is TGTGCCAGCAATCCCTTTACGGGAGCTTACAATGAGCAGTTCTTC. Its protein product is CASNPFTGAYNEQFF. This chain uses TRBV28 with TRBJ2-1; perhaps TRBD2 as D (6 bases). The V end lost 7 bases, the J end lost 4 bases, and 17 bases lay between the germline ends. This CDR3 is built from 15 residues. Per the germline V gene, CDR1 is MDHEN and CDR2 is SYDVKM.

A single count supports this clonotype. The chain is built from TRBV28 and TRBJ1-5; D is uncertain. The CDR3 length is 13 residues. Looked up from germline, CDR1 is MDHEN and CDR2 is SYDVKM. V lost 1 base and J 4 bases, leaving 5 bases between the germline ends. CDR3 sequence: CASSLSINQPQHF. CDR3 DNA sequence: TGTGCCAGCAGTTTATCAATTAATCAGCCCCAGCATTTT.

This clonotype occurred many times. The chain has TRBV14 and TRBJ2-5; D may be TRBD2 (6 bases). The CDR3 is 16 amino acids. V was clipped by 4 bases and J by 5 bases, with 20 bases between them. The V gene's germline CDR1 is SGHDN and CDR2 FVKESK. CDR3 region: CASSPNLGGGVETQYF. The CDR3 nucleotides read TGTGCCAGCAGCCCCAACCTTGGGGGAGGAGTGGAGACCCAGTACTTC.

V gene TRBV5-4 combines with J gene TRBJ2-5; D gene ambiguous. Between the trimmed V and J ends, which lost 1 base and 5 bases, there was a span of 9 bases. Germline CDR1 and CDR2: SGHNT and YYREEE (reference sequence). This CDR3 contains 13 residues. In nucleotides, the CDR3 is TGTGCCAGCAGCTTGAATTTTGGGGAGACCCAGTACTTC. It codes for CASSLNFGETQYF.

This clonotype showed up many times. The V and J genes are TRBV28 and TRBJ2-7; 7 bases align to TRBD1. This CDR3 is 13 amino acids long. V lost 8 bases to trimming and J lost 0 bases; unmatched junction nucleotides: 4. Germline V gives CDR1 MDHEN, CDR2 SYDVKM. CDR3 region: CASLGGPSYEQYF. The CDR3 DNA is TGTGCCAGCCTAGGGGGCCCCTCCTACGAGCAGTACTTC.

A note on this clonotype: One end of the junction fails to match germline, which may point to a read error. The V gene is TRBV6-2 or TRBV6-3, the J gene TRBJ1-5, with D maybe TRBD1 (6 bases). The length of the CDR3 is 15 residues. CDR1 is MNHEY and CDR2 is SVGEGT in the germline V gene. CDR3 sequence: CAGSYGGPGDQPQHF. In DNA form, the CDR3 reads TGTGCCGGCAGTTATGGGGGGCCCGGGGATCAGCCCCAGCATTTT.

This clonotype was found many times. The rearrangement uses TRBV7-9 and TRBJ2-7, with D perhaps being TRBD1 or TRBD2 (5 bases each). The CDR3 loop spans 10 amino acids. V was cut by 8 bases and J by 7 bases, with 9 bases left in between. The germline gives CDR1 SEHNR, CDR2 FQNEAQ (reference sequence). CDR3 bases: TGTGCCAGCGGGACGGGGGAGCAGTACTTC. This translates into CASGTGEQYF.

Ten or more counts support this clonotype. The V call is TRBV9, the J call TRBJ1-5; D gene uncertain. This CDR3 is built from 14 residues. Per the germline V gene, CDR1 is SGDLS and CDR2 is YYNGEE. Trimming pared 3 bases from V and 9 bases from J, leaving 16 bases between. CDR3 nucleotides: TGTGCCAGCAGCGGCGGGTCTGGGCCATCGCCCCAGCATTTT. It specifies CASSGGSGPSPQHF.

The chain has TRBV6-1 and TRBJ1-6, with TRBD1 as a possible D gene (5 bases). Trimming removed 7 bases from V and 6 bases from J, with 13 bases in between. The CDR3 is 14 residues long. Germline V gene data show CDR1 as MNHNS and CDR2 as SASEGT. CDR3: CASTVQVTNSPLHF. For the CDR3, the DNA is TGTGCCAGCACCGTACAGGTTACTAATTCACCCCTCCACTTT.

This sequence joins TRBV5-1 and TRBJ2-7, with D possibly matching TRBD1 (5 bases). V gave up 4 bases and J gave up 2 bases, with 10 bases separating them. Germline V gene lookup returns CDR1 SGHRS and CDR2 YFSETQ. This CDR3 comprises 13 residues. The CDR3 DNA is TGCGCCAGCAGCAACCACAGGACCTACGAGCAGTACTTC. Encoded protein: CASSNHRTYEQYF. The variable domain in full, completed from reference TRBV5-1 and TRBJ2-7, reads KAGVTQTPRYLIKTRGQQVTLSCSPISGHRSVSWYQQTPGQGLQFLFEYFSETQRNKGNFPGRFSGRQFSNSRSEMNVSTLELGDSALYLCASSNHRTYEQYFGPGTRLTVT.

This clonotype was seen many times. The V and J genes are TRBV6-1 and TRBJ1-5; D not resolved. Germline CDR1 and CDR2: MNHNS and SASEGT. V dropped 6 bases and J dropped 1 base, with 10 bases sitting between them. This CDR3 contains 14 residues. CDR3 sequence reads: CASSRGRSNQPQHF. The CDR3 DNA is TGTGCCAGCAGCCGTGGACGGAGCAATCAGCCCCAGCATTTT.

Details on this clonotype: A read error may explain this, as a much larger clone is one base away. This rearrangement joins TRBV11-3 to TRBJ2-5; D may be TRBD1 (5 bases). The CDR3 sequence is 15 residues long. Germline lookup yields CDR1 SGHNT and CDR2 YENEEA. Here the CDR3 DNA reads TGTGCCAGCAGCTTAAGACAGCCATTCCAAGATACCCAGTACTTC. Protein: CASSLRQPFQDTQYF.

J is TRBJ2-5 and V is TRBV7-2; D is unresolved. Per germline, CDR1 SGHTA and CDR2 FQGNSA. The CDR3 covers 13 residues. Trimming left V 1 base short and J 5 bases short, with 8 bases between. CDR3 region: CASSLVDGETQYF. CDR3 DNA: TGTGCCAGCAGCTTAGTAGATGGGGAGACCCAGTACTTC.

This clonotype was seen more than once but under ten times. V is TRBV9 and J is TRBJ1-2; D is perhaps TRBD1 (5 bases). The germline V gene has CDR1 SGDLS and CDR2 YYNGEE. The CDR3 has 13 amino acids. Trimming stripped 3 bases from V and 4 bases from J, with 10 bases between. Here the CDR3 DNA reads TGTGCCAGCAGCGATCAGGGTGCCTATGGCTACACCTTC. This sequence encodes CASSDQGAYGYTF. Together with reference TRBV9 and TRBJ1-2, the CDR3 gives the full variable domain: DSGVTQTPKHLITATGQRVTLRCSPRSGDLSVYWYQQSLDQGLQFLIQYYNGEERAKGNILERFSAQQFPDLHSELNLSSLELGDSALYFCASSDQGAYGYTFGSGTRLTVV.

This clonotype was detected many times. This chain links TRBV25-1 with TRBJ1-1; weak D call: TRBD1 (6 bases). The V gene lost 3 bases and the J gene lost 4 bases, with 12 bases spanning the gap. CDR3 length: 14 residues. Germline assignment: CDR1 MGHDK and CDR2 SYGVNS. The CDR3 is CASSETGTFTEAFF. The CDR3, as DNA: TGTGCCAGCAGTGAGACAGGCACCTTCACTGAAGCTTTCTTT.

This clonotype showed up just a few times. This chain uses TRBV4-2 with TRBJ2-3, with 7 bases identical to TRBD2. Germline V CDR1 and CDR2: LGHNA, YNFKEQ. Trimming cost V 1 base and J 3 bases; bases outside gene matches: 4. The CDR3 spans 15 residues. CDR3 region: CASSQVYGGTDTQYF. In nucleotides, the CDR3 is TGTGCCAGCAGCCAAGTTTACGGGGGGACAGATACGCAGTATTTT.

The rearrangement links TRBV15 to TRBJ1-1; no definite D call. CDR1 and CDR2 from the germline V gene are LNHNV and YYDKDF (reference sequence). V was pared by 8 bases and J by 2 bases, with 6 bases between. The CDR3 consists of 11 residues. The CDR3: CATSGNTEAFF. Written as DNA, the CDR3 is TGTGCCACCTCAGGAAACACTGAAGCTTTCTTT.